Presented here are 15 T cell receptor beta chains from one specimen sequenced in a study of human T cells and chemical hapten exposure. One entry per CDR3 protein, called by TCRdb with MiXCR from the RACE reads. The sample includes approximately 80,000 distinct CDR3 sequences, approximately 10% of them seen just once. Regarding time point: patch test 2, 6 weeks after DPC sensitization. As to treatment: therapeutic diphenylcyclopropenone sensitization with weekly scalp DPC. Sample: whole blood, taken in connection with sensitization to the hapten diphenylcyclopropenone (DPC). The receptors shown here come from a young woman with alopecia areata. Some clones in this sample may be carry-over from other donors' samples.

This clonotype was seen at least ten times. This chain connects TRBV29-1 to TRBJ2-1; TRBD2 agrees at 14 bases. The CDR3 spans 14 residues. The V gene's germline CDR1 is SQVTM and CDR2 ANQGSEA. J lost 4 bases, V lost 7 bases, and 3 bases had no gene match. CDR3 region: CSGLAGGPYNEQFF. The CDR3 coding sequence is TGCAGCGGACTAGCGGGAGGGCCGTACAATGAGCAGTTCTTC.

This clonotype has ten or more counts. The rearrangement uses TRBV10-3 and TRBJ2-1; TRBD2 agrees at 11 bases. There are 15 residues in the CDR3. V lost 3 bases to trimming and J lost 7 bases; unmatched junction nucleotides: 5. CDR1 and CDR2 from the germline V gene are ENHRY and SYGVKD. The CDR3 spells CAISDSGRALNEQFF. The CDR3 coding sequence is TGTGCCATCAGTGATAGCGGGAGGGCCCTTAATGAGCAGTTCTTC.

The gene calls are TRBV20-1 and TRBJ2-5; 8 bases are a match to TRBD1. V was clipped by 5 bases and J by 5 bases; unmatched bases: 10. The germline V gene encodes CDR1 DFQATT and CDR2 SNEGSKA (reference sequence). The CDR3 has 14 amino acids. The CDR3 loop is CSAYMDREVETQYF. The CDR3 DNA sequence: TGCAGTGCTTACATGGACAGGGAAGTTGAGACCCAGTACTTC.

This chain uses TRBV12-3 or TRBV12-4 with TRBJ1-1, with a possible D match to TRBD1 (5 bases). Trimming took 2 bases from V and 4 from J, leaving 8 bases between them. CDR3 length: 13 amino acids. The CDR3 sequence: CASSLQGSTEAFF. CDR3 coding DNA: TGTGCCAGCAGTTTACAGGGTAGCACTGAAGCTTTCTTT.

This clonotype was observed many times. The chain has TRBV18 and TRBJ2-3, with 7 bases aligning to TRBD1. This CDR3 has 16 residues. Germline V lookup: CDR1 KGHSH, CDR2 LQKENI. The V gene end was trimmed by 0 bases and the J gene end by 2 bases; junction bases not matched to a gene: 5. CDR3 in amino acids: CASSPPRDRDTDTQYF. CDR3 nucleotide sequence: TGTGCCAGCTCACCACCGAGGGACAGAGACACAGATACGCAGTATTTT.

This clonotype occurred many times. V is TRBV2 and J is TRBJ2-3, with 9 bases identical to TRBD1. V gave up 6 bases and J gave up 5 bases; unmatched junction bases: 12. The CDR3 extends over 16 amino acids. The germline CDR1 and CDR2 sequences are SNHLY and FYNNEI. DNA for the CDR3: TGTGCCAGCAGGGACCCCGACAGGGGGTGGGAAGATACGCAGTATTTT. It specifies CASRDPDRGWEDTQYF.

This clonotype was observed many times. J is TRBJ2-4 and V is TRBV20-1; 7 nucleotides line up with TRBD2. This CDR3 has 17 amino acids. J gave up 0 bases and V 2 bases, and 10 bases lay outside the gene matches. Germline V lookup: CDR1 DFQATT, CDR2 SNEGSKA (reference sequence). The CDR3 sequence is CSARPAGRLLAKNIQYF. The DNA for the CDR3 is TGCAGTGCTAGACCAGCGGGACGCCTGCTAGCCAAAAACATTCAGTACTTC.

This chain links TRBV10-3 with TRBJ2-3; D is undetermined. Germline assignment: CDR1 ENHRY and CDR2 SYGVKD. This CDR3 is 13 amino acids long. Trimming cost V 6 bases and J 2 bases, with 9 bases left between them. The CDR3 spells CAIRAGVTDTQYF. CDR3 nucleotide sequence: TGTGCCATCAGGGCCGGAGTCACAGATACGCAGTATTTT.

This clonotype was seen repeatedly, ten times or more. The rearrangement joins TRBV7-9 to TRBJ2-1; 7 positions agree with TRBD2. CDR1 is SEHNR and CDR2 is FQNEAQ in the germline V gene (reference sequence). The V gene end was trimmed by 3 bases and the J gene end by 4 bases; junction bases not matched to a gene: 3. The CDR3 is made up of 14 amino acids. CDR3 sequence reads: CASSFGTNYNEQFF. CDR3 nucleotide sequence: TGTGCCAGCAGCTTTGGGACTAATTACAATGAGCAGTTCTTC. The full variable domain, its missing parts supplied by reference TRBV7-9 and TRBJ2-1, is DTGVSQNPRHKITKRGQNVTFRCDPISEHNRLYWYRQTLGQGPEFLTYFQNEAQLEKSRLLSDRFSAERPKGSFSTLEIQRTEQGDSAMYLCASSFGTNYNEQFFGPGTRLTVL.

Notes on this clonotype: The CDR3 does not close with the conserved phenylalanine or tryptophan, likely indicating a read error. The rearrangement uses TRBV12-3 or TRBV12-4 and TRBJ2-1; 8 nucleotides match TRBD1. This CDR3 has 15 residues. J gave up 7 bases and V 2 bases, and 7 bases lay outside the gene matches. The CDR3 region is CASSLMGQATNEQFS. As DNA, the CDR3 is TGTGCCAGCAGTTTAATGGGACAGGCCACTAATGAGCAGTTCTCC.

This clonotype was seen a few times. The rearrangement links TRBV20-1 to TRBJ1-5; possible D gene TRBD1, 5 bases. The CDR3 has 14 amino acids. The V and J ends lost 4 bases and 2 bases respectively, with 12 bases between them. The germline V gene encodes CDR1 DFQATT and CDR2 SNEGSKA (reference sequence). CDR3 sequence reads: CSATNWTRNQPQHF. CDR3 nucleotide sequence: TGCAGTGCTACAAATTGGACACGCAATCAGCCCCAGCATTTT.

This clonotype came up a few times. The rearrangement links TRBV27 to TRBJ1-5; D might be TRBD1 (6 bases). CDR1 and CDR2 from the germline V gene are MNHEY and SMNVEV (reference sequence). The V gene lost 8 bases and the J gene lost 6 bases, with 11 bases spanning the gap. The CDR3 extends over 12 amino acids. Written as DNA, the CDR3 is TGTGCCAGCGGGGGGCTAGGTCAGCCCCAGCATTTT. Translation gives CASGGLGQPQHF.

This clonotype was seen many times. This chain links TRBV13 with TRBJ2-1; D is unresolved. Trimming shortened V by 1 base and J by 10 bases, and 8 bases separated the two germline ends. This CDR3 spans 12 amino acids. Germline V gene sequence: CDR1 PRHDT, CDR2 FYEKMQ (reference sequence). CDR3 DNA sequence: TGTGCCAGCAGCTTAGTTCGGCGGGAGCAGTTCTTC. Its translation: CASSLVRREQFF.

This clonotype has more than one count but fewer than ten. V usage is TRBV20-1 and J usage is TRBJ2-5; possible D gene TRBD2, 6 bases. The CDR3 extends over 14 amino acids. The V gene lost 5 bases and the J gene lost 1 base, with 14 bases spanning the gap. CDR1 and CDR2 from the germline V gene are DFQATT and SNEGSKA (reference sequence). The CDR3 loop is CSARSLASQETQYF. CDR3 nucleotide sequence: TGCAGTGCTCGCAGCCTAGCGAGCCAAGAGACCCAGTACTTC.

This clonotype was picked up a small number of times. The chain is built from TRBV3-1 and TRBJ2-5; D gene unclear. V lost 0 bases and J 2 bases, leaving 7 bases between the germline ends. Germline V gene lookup returns CDR1 LGHDT and CDR2 YNNKEL (reference sequence). The CDR3 totals 14 residues. This CDR3 reads CASSQENRQETQYF. The CDR3 DNA sequence: TGTGCCAGCAGCCAAGAGAACAGACAAGAGACCCAGTACTTC.